Listed below are T cell receptor beta chains from one sample, sequenced in a study of blood T cell repertoires in COVID-19. Clones were sequenced by immunoSEQ multiplex PCR, and TCRdb holds only the in-frame ones, with some missing. The sample records over 400,000 clones, 86% being singletons. Sequences were obtained from peripheral blood. The receptor source for this set is a woman aged 25 to 45 with active or convalescent COVID-19. Each CDR3 is given with its conserved first and last residue. A D gene is named only where the DNA matches it firmly. Clone size is shown for a subset of rows, as once, few, many or a class of expanded clone.

clone size: .
D gene: TRBD2
V gene: TRBV6-2/TRBV6-3
CDR3 length: 15
J gene: TRBJ2-7
CDR3 protein: CASSYSLAGGYEQYF
CDR3 DNA: TGTGCCAGCAGTTACTCGCTAGCGGGAGGCTACGAGCAGTACTTC

clone size: .
D gene: .
V gene: TRBV11-2
CDR3 length: 13
J gene: TRBJ1-1
CDR3 protein: CASSPTVDTEAFF
CDR3 DNA: TGTGCCAGCAGCCCCACAGTAGACACTGAAGCTTTCTTT

clone size: .
D gene: TRBD2
V gene: TRBV11-2
CDR3 length: 13
J gene: TRBJ2-7
CDR3 protein: CASTTSGRGEQYF
CDR3 DNA: TGTGCCAGCACCACTAGCGGGAGGGGTGAGCAGTACTTC

clone size: .
D gene: TRBD1
V gene: TRBV9
CDR3 length: 14
J gene: TRBJ2-5
CDR3 protein: CASSVGQGKETQYF
CDR3 DNA: TGTGCCAGCAGCGTAGGACAGGGTAAAGAGACCCAGTACTTC

clone size: .
D gene: TRBD1
V gene: TRBV7-2
CDR3 length: 15
J gene: TRBJ1-2
CDR3 protein: CASSLSPGQGFGYTF
CDR3 DNA: TGTGCCAGCAGCCTATCACCGGGACAGGGTTTTGGCTACACCTTC

clone size: .
D gene: TRBD2
V gene: TRBV5-8
CDR3 length: 16
J gene: TRBJ2-1
CDR3 protein: CASRPSPGISGDEQFF
CDR3 DNA: TGTGCCAGCAGGCCGTCCCCGGGCATTAGCGGGGATGAGCAGTTCTTC

clone size: .
D gene: TRBD1
V gene: TRBV13
CDR3 length: 16
J gene: TRBJ2-2
CDR3 protein: CASSLRTGSDTGKLFF
CDR3 DNA: TGTGCCAGCAGCCTAAGGACAGGGTCGGACACCGGAAAGCTGTTTTTT

clone size: .
D gene: .
V gene: TRBV5-1
CDR3 length: 13
J gene: TRBJ2-1
CDR3 protein: CASSFDYHSEQFF
CDR3 DNA: TGCGCCAGCAGCTTTGACTATCACTCTGAGCAGTTCTTC

clone size: .
D gene: TRBD1
V gene: TRBV6-1
CDR3 length: 12
J gene: TRBJ1-5
CDR3 protein: CASSEGQGYRHF
CDR3 DNA: TGTGCCAGCAGTGAAGGACAGGGCTATAGGCATTTT

clone size: .
D gene: .
V gene: TRBV7-2
CDR3 length: 13
J gene: TRBJ2-7
CDR3 protein: CASSLLTAYEQYF
CDR3 DNA: TGTGCCAGCAGCTTACTGACAGCCTACGAGCAGTACTTC

clone size: .
D gene: .
V gene: TRBV30
CDR3 length: 13
J gene: TRBJ1-5
CDR3 protein: CAWNGDSNQPQHF
CDR3 DNA: TGTGCCTGGAACGGGGATAGCAATCAGCCCCAGCATTTT

clone size: .
D gene: .
V gene: TRBV6-1
CDR3 length: 13
J gene: TRBJ1-2
CDR3 protein: CASSDRTGGGYTF
CDR3 DNA: TGTGCCAGCAGTGACAGGACGGGAGGTGGCTACACCTTC

clone size: .
D gene: TRBD2
V gene: TRBV5-6
CDR3 length: 16
J gene: TRBJ2-2
CDR3 protein: CASRPLAGDGTGELFF
CDR3 DNA: TGTGCCAGCAGGCCGCTAGCGGGAGATGGGACCGGGGAGCTGTTTTTT

clone size: .
D gene: .
V gene: TRBV5-4
CDR3 length: 12
J gene: TRBJ1-1
CDR3 protein: CASSLGLREAFF
CDR3 DNA: TGTGCCAGCAGCTTGGGCCTCCGGGAAGCTTTCTTT

clone size: .
D gene: TRBD1
V gene: TRBV7-9
CDR3 length: 15
J gene: TRBJ2-1
CDR3 protein: CASSSDRGHNNEQFF
CDR3 DNA: TGTGCCAGCAGCTCGGACAGGGGGCATAACAATGAGCAGTTCTTC

clone size: .
D gene: .
V gene: TRBV6-5
CDR3 length: 16
J gene: TRBJ1-2
CDR3 protein: CASSYSRGVSNYGYTF
CDR3 DNA: TGTGCCAGCAGTTACTCGCGGGGAGTATCTAACTATGGCTACACCTTC

clone size: .
D gene: TRBD2
V gene: TRBV5-1
CDR3 length: 16
J gene: TRBJ2-7
CDR3 protein: CASSLGKTSGSYEQYF
CDR3 DNA: TGCGCCAGCAGCTTGGGGAAGACTAGCGGGAGTTACGAGCAGTACTTC

clone size: .
D gene: .
V gene: TRBV7-9
CDR3 length: 15
J gene: TRBJ1-6
CDR3 protein: CASSLGRNRVVPLHF
CDR3 DNA: TGTGCCAGCAGCTTAGGAAGAAACAGGGTAGTCCCCCTCCACTTT

clone size: .
D gene: .
V gene: TRBV30
CDR3 length: 13
J gene: TRBJ1-2
CDR3 protein: CAPIGRGSYGYTF
CDR3 DNA: TGTGCCCCAATAGGGAGGGGAAGCTATGGCTACACCTTC

clone size: once
D gene: .
V gene: TRBV5-6
CDR3 length: 15
J gene: TRBJ1-4
CDR3 protein: CASSKSQGSYEKLFF
CDR3 DNA: TGTGCCAGCAGCAAAAGTCAGGGGTCCTATGAAAAACTGTTTTTT

clone size: once
D gene: .
V gene: TRBV6-5
CDR3 length: 14
J gene: TRBJ2-7
CDR3 protein: CASRRGGSKDEQYF
CDR3 DNA: TGTGCCAGCAGGAGGGGGGGGAGTAAAGACGAGCAGTACTTC

clone size: .
D gene: .
V gene: TRBV28
CDR3 length: 12
J gene: TRBJ1-1
CDR3 protein: CASSPPGREAFF
CDR3 DNA: TGTGCCAGCAGTCCACCCGGCAGGGAAGCTTTCTTT

clone size: .
D gene: TRBD2
V gene: TRBV19
CDR3 length: 17
J gene: TRBJ2-3
CDR3 protein: CASSIDTSGGGTDTQYF
CDR3 DNA: TGTGCCAGTAGTATAGATACTAGCGGGGGAGGCACAGATACGCAGTATTTT

clone size: .
D gene: TRBD1
V gene: TRBV5-4
CDR3 length: 15
J gene: TRBJ1-1
CDR3 protein: CASSLWDRGPPEAFF
CDR3 DNA: TGTGCCAGCAGCTTGTGGGACAGGGGGCCCCCTGAAGCTTTCTTT